Listed below are T cell receptor beta chains from one sample, sequenced in a study of T-cell memory formation after mild COVID-19. Each CDR3 protein is one row after TCRdb ran MiXCR on the 5' RACE reads. This table holds approximately 570,000 distinct CDR3 sequences, roughly 17% found once. The sequenced sample consisted of PBMCs or a T cell subset sorted from them (not recorded which). Receptor source: an adult woman who had mild COVID-19 (a few samples of this study predate the infection). Cell type and time point are not known. The conserved cysteine and the conserved F or W are not part of the CDR3 here. For some rows the clone size is stated as once, few or many, or as a class when expanded; others skip it.

TRBV28	few	ASSLPTGPETQY
TRBV18	-	ASSPDGNQETQY
TRBV4-1	many	ASSILYQEYEQY
TRBV12-3/TRBV12-4	-	ASSPPGLAGNTGELF
TRBV18	few	ASSSTGGLETQY
TRBV7-2	few	ASSPDVSMNTEAF
TRBV5-5	many	ASSPGQGAKNIQY
TRBV6-4	few	ASSDRGHNTDTQY
TRBV29-1	few	SALYIAGTDNTGELF
TRBV11-2	few	ASSHPGRFRKEQY
TRBV9	-	ASSVDLAGGNNKQF
TRBV7-9	few	ASSPPTSAYEQY
TRBV27	-	ASSLKTVPTEAF
TRBV30	few	AWSVWPGRAKNIQY
TRBV20-1	few	SARPGFNEKLF
TRBV5-1	few	ASSLGGTEYGYT
TRBV20-1	-	SARDLTSGSWYEQF
TRBV20-1	-	SATQFGYGYT
TRBV20-1	many	SAVKTSGTYNEQF
TRBV7-9	few	ASSSSYDEKLF
TRBV7-9	-	ASSLVQGANEQF
TRBV10-3	-	AISPLKGGFSYNEQF
TRBV11-2	-	ASSPGQAIVHGYT
TRBV12-3/TRBV12-4	few	ASSLLGQGNGYT
TRBV7-8	few	ASSLSEFGNTIY
TRBV25-1	few	ASSERQGAVETQY
TRBV4-1	-	ASSQEAYYGYT
TRBV15	-	ATSRLGQGGNQPQH
TRBV9	once	ASSATLAVNTDTQY
TRBV28	few	ASSLMGAGNEQY
TRBV5-5	-	ASSLLAGVHTEAF
TRBV5-1	many	ASSLGRDYEQY
TRBV4-2	-	ASSTRLAGDEQY
TRBV14	few	ASSQGHRQY
TRBV14	few	ASSQDRLRPAGELF
TRBV6-5	-	ASNNAGGVSYNEQF
TRBV9	few	ASSPPGGGVPETQY
TRBV7-3	many	ASRRENGELF
TRBV5-1	-	ASSLASTGGWRNTEAF
TRBV12-3/TRBV12-4	-	ASSLGVPQY
TRBV5-1	many	ASSFRTADEQY
TRBV7-3	few	ASSLAASGGAEQF
TRBV7-9	-	ASSGLGQTYEQY
TRBV6-2/TRBV6-3	few	ASSYSIRARSPYEQY
TRBV7-9	few	ASSPQLGNNEQF
TRBV5-5	-	ASTVGRTTGELF
TRBV7-9	-	ASSIEYSEQF
TRBV25-1	few	ASSEYSLRTVTDTQY
TRBV4-2	few	ASSQDLEGSDEQF
TRBV29-1	few	SVQVSGDTQY